This T cell receptor (beta chain) is drawn from a study of blood T cell repertoires in COVID-19. In the study overall: Researchers got acute and convalescent COVID-19 samples from the United States, Italy and Spain. Sources were T cells, B-cell-depleted T cells, or PBMCs; the material itself was cDNA or gDNA.

In the study's own analysis: Amplification from reference gene primers served as the basis for estimated nucleated cell counts. Assay used: immunoSEQ multiplex PCR; TCRdb lists only in-frame clones, some missing. That table supplies the V and J calls and clone size; D and trimming were determined from the DNA. This sample has about 220,000 clones; roughly 89% occur once, and the top ten carry 2% to 2.5%. The clonotype comes from a man under 40 who had recovered from COVID-19. Material for sequencing was peripheral blood.

CDR3 bases: TGTGCCAGCAGCAAATCTAGGAACCGGGAGGGAGGCTACACCTTC. This translates into CASSKSRNREGGYTF. The chain joins TRBV21-1 to TRBJ1-2. TRBV21-1 corresponds to a pseudogene. CDR3 size: 15 residues.